The T cell receptor beta chain described here comes from a study of T cell responses to AZD1222 COVID-19 vaccine. Study-level findings and limits: Rises in breadth and depth of Spike-specific TCRs came after two AZD1222 doses. Researchers took repertoire samples only after the peak T cell response had come. Seropositive AZD1222 recipients at baseline numbered only 6 or 7.

Sequencing used immunoSEQ multiplex PCR; TCRdb keeps in-frame clones, though not all of them. The data contain roughly 150,000 clones, 85% to 95% of them singletons. Trimming removed 6 bases at V and 0 bases at J, with 15 bases between. This CDR3 is 15 amino acids long. Germline CDR1 and CDR2: SGHRS and YFSETQ. In the case of this clone: Its target is unknown.

The input for sequencing was peripheral blood, taken on day 0 of AZD1222 vaccination. This sequence originates from an adult in good health. The chain uses TRBV5-1 and TRBJ1-1; D not certain. CDR3 amino acids: CASKGSAGMNTEAFF. Here the CDR3 DNA reads TGCGCCAGCAAAGGGTCGGCGGGTATGAACACTGAAGCTTTCTTT.